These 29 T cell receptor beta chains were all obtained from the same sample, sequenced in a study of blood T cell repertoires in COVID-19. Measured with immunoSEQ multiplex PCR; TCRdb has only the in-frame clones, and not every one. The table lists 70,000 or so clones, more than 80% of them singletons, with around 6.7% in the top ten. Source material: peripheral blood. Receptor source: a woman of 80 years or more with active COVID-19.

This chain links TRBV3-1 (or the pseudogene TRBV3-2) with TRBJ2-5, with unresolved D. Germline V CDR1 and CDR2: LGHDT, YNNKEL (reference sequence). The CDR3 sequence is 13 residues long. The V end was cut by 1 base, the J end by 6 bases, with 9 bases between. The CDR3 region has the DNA TGTGCCAGCAGCCAAGTTCCGACAAAGACCCAGTACTTC. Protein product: CASSQVPTKTQYF.

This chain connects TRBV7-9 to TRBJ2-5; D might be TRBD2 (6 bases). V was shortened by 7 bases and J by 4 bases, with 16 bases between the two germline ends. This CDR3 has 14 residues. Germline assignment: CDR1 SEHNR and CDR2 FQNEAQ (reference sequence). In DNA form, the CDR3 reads TGTGCCAGCACCGCCGGGGGTGGAGCAGAGACCCAGTACTTC. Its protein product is CASTAGGGAETQYF.

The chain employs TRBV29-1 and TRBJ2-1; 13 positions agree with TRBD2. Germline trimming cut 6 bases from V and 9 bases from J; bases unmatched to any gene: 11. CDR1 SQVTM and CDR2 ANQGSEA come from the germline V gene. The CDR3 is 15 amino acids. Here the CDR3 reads CSVIGLAGESGEQFF. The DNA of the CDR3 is TGCAGCGTGATAGGACTAGCGGGAGAAAGTGGTGAGCAGTTCTTC.

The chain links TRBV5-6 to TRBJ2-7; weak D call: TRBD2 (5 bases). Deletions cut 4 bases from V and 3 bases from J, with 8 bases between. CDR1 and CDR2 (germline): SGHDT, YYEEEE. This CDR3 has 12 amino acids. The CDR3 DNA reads TGTGCCAGCAGCACGGGGAGCTACGAGCAGTACTTC. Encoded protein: CASSTGSYEQYF.

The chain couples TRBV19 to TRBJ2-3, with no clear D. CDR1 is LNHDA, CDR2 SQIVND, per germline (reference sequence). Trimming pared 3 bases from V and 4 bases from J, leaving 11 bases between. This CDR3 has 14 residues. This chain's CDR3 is CASSMVRIPDTQYF. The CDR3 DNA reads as TGTGCCAGTAGTATGGTTAGAATCCCAGATACGCAGTATTTT.

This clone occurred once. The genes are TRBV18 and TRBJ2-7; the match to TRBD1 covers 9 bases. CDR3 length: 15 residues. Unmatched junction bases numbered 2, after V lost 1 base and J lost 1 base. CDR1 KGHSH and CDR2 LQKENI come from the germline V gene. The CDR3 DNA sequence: TGTGCCAGCTCACCACGAGGGACAGGGTCCTACGAGCAGTACTTC. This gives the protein CASSPRGTGSYEQYF.

CDR3 in DNA: TGTGCCAGCTCACCATCTTCCGGAGCGGGAGGTTTCTACGAGCAGTACTTC. Translation: CASSPSSGAGGFYEQYF. This chain connects TRBV18 to TRBJ2-7, with TRBD2 matching over 9 bases. Trimming removed 2 bases from V and 3 bases from J; junction bases left unmatched: 11. From germline, CDR1 is KGHSH and CDR2 LQKENI. The CDR3 runs 17 residues.

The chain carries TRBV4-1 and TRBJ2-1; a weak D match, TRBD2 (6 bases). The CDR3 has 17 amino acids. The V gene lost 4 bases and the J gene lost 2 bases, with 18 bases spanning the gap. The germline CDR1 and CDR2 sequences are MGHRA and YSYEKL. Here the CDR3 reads CASSPPTGTSAYNEQFF. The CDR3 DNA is TGCGCCAGCAGCCCCCCGACCGGGACTTCAGCCTACAATGAGCAGTTCTTC.

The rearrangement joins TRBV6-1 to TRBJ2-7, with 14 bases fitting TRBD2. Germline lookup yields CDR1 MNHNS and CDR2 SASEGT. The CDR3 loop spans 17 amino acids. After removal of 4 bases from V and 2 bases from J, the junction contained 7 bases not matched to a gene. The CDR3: CASSGTSGRFQTYEQYF. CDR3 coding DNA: TGTGCCAGCAGTGGGACTAGCGGGAGGTTCCAAACCTACGAGCAGTACTTC.

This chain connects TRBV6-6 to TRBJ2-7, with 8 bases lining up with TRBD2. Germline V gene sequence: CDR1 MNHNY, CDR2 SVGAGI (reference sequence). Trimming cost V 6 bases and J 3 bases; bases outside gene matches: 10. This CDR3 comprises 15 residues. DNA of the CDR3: TGTGCCAGCAGCCTCAGCGGGGGTAATGGCTACGAGCAGTACTTC. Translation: CASSLSGGNGYEQYF.

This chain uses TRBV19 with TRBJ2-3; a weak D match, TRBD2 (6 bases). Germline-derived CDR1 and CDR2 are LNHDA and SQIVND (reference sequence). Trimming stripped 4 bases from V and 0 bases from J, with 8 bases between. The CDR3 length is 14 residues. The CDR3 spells CASSSGVSTDTQYF. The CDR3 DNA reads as TGTGCCAGTAGTAGCGGGGTTAGCACAGATACGCAGTATTTT.

CDR3 sequence (DNA): TGTGCCAGCAGCTTAGGGTCGGGGGAGCAGTACTTC. Protein: CASSLGSGEQYF. The chain couples TRBV7-2 to TRBJ2-7, with D possibly matching TRBD2 (5 bases). The CDR3 spans 12 residues. Trimming took 1 base from V and 7 from J, leaving 8 bases between them. The germline CDR1 and CDR2 sequences are SGHTA and FQGNSA.

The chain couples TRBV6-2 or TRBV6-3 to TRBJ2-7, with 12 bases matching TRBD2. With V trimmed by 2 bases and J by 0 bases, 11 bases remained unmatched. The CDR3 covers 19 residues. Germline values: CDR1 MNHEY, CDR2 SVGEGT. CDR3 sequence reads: CASSYGPSGRASSSYEQYF. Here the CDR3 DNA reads TGTGCCAGCAGTTACGGTCCTAGCGGGAGGGCCTCTAGCTCCTACGAGCAGTACTTC.

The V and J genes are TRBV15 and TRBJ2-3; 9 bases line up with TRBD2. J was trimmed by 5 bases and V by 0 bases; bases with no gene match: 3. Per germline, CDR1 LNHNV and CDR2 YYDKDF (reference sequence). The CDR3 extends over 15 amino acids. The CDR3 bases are TGTGCCACCAGCAGAGAGGGACTAGCAGGAGATACGCAGTATTTT. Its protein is CATSREGLAGDTQYF.

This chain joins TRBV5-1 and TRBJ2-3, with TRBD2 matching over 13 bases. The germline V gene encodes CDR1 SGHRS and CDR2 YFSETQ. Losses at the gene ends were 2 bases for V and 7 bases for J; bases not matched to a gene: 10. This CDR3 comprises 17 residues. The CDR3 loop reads CASSLNQLAGGRYTQYF. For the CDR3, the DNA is TGCGCCAGCAGCTTAAATCAACTAGCGGGAGGGCGGTATACGCAGTATTTT.

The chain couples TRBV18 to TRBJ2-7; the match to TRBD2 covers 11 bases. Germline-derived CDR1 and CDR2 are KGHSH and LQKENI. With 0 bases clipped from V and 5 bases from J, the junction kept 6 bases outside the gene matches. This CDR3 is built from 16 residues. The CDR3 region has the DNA TGTGCCAGCTCACCACCTAGCGGGAGGGCCAAGAACGAGCAGTACTTC. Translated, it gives CASSPPSGRAKNEQYF.

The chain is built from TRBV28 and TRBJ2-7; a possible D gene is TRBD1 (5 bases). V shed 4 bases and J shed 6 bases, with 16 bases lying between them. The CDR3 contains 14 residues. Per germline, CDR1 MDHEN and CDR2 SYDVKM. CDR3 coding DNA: TGTGCCAGCAGTTCGGGCAGGGTGACCCGCGAGCAGTACTTC. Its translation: CASSSGRVTREQYF.

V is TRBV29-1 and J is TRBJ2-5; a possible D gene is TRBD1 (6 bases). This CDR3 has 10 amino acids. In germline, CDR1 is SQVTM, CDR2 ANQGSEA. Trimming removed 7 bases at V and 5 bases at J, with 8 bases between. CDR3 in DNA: TGCAGCGCAGGGGTTGAGACCCAGTACTTC. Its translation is CSAGVETQYF.

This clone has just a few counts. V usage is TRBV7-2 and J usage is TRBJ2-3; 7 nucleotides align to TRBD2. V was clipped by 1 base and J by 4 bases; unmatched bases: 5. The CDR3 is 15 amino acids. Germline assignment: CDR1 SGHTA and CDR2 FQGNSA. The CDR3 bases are TGTGCCAGCAGCTTAGTCGCGGGAGTCGCAGATACGCAGTATTTT. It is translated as CASSLVAGVADTQYF.

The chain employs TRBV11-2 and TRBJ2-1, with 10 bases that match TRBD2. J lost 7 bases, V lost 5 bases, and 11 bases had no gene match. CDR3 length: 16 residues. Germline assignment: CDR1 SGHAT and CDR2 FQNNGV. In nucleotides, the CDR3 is TGTGCCAGCAGCGCGAGACTAGCGGGCGTCGGGAATGAGCAGTTCTTC. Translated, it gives CASSARLAGVGNEQFF.

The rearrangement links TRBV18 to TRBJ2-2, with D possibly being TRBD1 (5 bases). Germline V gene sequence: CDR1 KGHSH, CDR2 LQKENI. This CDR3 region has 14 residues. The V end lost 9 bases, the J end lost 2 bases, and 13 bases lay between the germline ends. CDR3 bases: TGTGCCAGTTTTCAAGGGGCAAACACCGGGGAGCTGTTTTTT. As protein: CASFQGANTGELFF. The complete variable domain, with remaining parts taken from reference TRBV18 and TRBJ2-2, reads NAGVMQNPRHLVRRRGQEARLRCSPMKGHSHVYWYRQLPEEGLKFMVYLQKENIIDESGMPKERFSAEFPKEGPSILRIQQVVRGDSAAYFCASFQGANTGELFFGEGSRLTVL.

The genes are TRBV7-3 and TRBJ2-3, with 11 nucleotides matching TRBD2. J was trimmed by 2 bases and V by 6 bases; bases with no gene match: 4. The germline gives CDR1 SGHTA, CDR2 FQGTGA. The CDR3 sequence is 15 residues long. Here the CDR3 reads CASSSGLADTDTQYF. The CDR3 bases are TGTGCCAGCAGTTCGGGACTAGCGGACACAGATACGCAGTATTTT.

The CDR3 bases are TGTGCCACCCGGGCGGGAGTTCATGGCGAGCAGTACTTC. Translating it yields CATRAGVHGEQYF. This chain joins TRBV28 and TRBJ2-7, with TRBD2 matching 7 bases. This CDR3 has 13 residues. The V gene end was trimmed by 10 bases and the J gene end by 6 bases; junction bases not matched to a gene: 12. The V gene's germline CDR1 is MDHEN and CDR2 SYDVKM. The variable domain in full, with the rest retrieved from reference TRBV28 and TRBJ2-7, is DVKVTQSSRYLVKRTGEKVFLECVQDMDHENMFWYRQDPGLGLRLIYFSYDVKMKEKGDIPEGYSVSREKKERFSLILESASTNQTSMYLCATRAGVHGEQYFGPGTRLTVT.

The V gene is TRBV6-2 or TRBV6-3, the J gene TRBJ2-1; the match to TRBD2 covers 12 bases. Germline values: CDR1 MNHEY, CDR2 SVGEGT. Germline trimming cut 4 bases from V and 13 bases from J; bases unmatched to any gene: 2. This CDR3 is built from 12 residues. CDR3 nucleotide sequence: TGTGCCAGCAGTTGGACTAGCGGGAAACAGTTCTTC. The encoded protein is CASSWTSGKQFF.

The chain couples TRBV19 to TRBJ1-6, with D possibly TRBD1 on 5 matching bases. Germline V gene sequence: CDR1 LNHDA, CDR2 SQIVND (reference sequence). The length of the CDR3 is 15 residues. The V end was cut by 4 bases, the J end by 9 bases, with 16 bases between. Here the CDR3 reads CASSSAAGDGSPLHF. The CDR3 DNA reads TGTGCCAGTAGTAGCGCAGCGGGGGACGGTTCACCCCTCCACTTT.

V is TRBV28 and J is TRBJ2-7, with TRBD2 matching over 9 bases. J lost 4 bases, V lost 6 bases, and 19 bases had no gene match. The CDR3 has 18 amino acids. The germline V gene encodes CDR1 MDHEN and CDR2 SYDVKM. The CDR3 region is CASSRPRGGRAFGYEQYF. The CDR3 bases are TGTGCCAGCAGCCGCCCACGAGGCGGGAGGGCCTTTGGGTACGAGCAGTACTTC.

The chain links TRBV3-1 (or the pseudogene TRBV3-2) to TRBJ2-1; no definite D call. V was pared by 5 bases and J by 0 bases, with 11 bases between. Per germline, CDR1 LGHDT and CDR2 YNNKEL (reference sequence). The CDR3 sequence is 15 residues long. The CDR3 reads CASSSTPSSYNEQFF. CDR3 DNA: TGTGCCAGCAGCTCCACCCCTAGCTCCTACAATGAGCAGTTCTTC.

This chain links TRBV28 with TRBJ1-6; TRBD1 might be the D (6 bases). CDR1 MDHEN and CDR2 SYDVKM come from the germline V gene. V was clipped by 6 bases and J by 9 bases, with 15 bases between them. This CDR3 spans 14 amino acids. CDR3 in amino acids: CASRRGTRASPLHF. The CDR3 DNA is TGTGCCAGCAGGAGGGGGACCAGGGCTTCACCCCTCCACTTT.

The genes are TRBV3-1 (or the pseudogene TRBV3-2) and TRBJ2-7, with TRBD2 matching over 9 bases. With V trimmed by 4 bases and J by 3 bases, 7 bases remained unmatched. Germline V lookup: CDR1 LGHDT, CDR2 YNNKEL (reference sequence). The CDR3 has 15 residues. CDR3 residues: CASSRGPSGNYEQYF. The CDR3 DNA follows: TGTGCCAGCAGCCGTGGCCCTAGCGGGAACTACGAGCAGTACTTC.